Listed here are 10 T cell receptor beta chains from one sample, sequenced in a study of T cells in Graves' hyperthyroidism and ophthalmopathy. RNA transcripts served as the template for amplifying TCR beta CDR3 regions. The study used the HTBI primer set for a first-round RT-PCR of the TCR CDR3. MiXCR, applied by TCRdb to the multiplex PCR reads, yields one record per CDR3 protein. The sample holds 250,000 to 400,000 distinct CDR3 sequences, roughly an eighth seen once. The specimen was blood. The receptor source for this set is a woman in her forties with Graves' ophthalmopathy.

This chain links TRBV30 with TRBJ2-5; 8 positions agree with TRBD1. V was pared by 3 bases and J by 1 base, with 1 base of the junction left unmatched. CDR1 and CDR2 from the germline V gene are GTSNPN and SVGIG (reference sequence). CDR3 length: 13 residues. CDR3 sequence (DNA): TGTGCCTGGAGGACAGGGGTCCAAGAGACCCAGTACTTC. Translated: CAWRTGVQETQYF.

This clonotype occurred many times. The V call is TRBV19, the J call TRBJ1-6, with 8 bases that match TRBD1. The CDR3 is made up of 14 amino acids. Germline trimming cut 5 bases from V and 9 bases from J; bases unmatched to any gene: 6. Germline V lookup: CDR1 LNHDA, CDR2 SQIVND (reference sequence). DNA for the CDR3: TGTGCCAGTAGTCCCGCAGGGGGCATTTCACCCCTCCACTTT. Residues: CASSPAGGISPLHF.

This clonotype was observed at least ten times. The V and J genes are TRBV7-2 and TRBJ1-2; the match to TRBD1 covers 7 bases. This CDR3 has 13 amino acids. The germline V gene has CDR1 SGHTA and CDR2 FQGNSA. The trim removed 6 bases at V and 5 bases at J, leaving 6 bases unmatched. CDR3 region: CASSPDRRYGYTF. CDR3 DNA sequence: TGTGCCAGCAGTCCGGACAGGAGGTATGGCTACACCTTC.

This clonotype has ten or more counts. The chain is built from TRBV7-2 and TRBJ2-3; D not certain. CDR3 size: 15 residues. Trimming took off 4 bases at V and 0 bases at J, with 11 bases between the two ends. Germline assignment: CDR1 SGHTA and CDR2 FQGNSA. CDR3 bases: TGTGCCAGCAGCTCGGCAGCAGGAAGCACAGATACGCAGTATTTT. Protein sequence: CASSSAAGSTDTQYF.

There are a few counts of this clonotype. V and J are TRBV18 and TRBJ2-1; 9 bases match TRBD2. The V and J ends lost 3 bases and 5 bases, in that order; junction bases with no gene match: 11. There are 17 residues in the CDR3. The germline CDR1 and CDR2 sequences are KGHSH and LQKENI. The CDR3 DNA is TGTGCCAGCTCACCTCGGGCACCAAGACTAGCGGACAATGAGCAGTTCTTC. It codes for CASSPRAPRLADNEQFF.

This chain uses TRBV15 with TRBJ2-1; 7 nucleotides agree with TRBD2. CDR3 length: 17 amino acids. V shed 3 bases, J shed 0 bases, and the junction held 8 bases outside the gene matches. Germline loops: CDR1 LNHNV, CDR2 YYDKDF (reference sequence). CDR3 protein: CATSSEGGPLSYNEQFF. The CDR3 nucleotides read TGTGCCACCAGCAGCGAGGGAGGGCCCCTCTCCTACAATGAGCAGTTCTTC.

This clonotype was detected many times. The rearrangement joins TRBV30 to TRBJ1-5; D perhaps matches TRBD1 (6 bases). Trimming shortened V by 0 bases and J by 4 bases, and 16 bases separated the two germline ends. The CDR3 covers 16 residues. Per germline, CDR1 GTSNPN and CDR2 SVGIG (reference sequence). The CDR3 protein is CAWSVLSGVGNQPQHF. The CDR3 DNA reads TGTGCCTGGAGTGTACTGTCAGGGGTTGGAAATCAGCCCCAGCATTTT.

This clonotype has ten or more counts. The rearrangement links TRBV12-3 or TRBV12-4 to TRBJ1-5; D is unresolved. Trimming shortened V by 5 bases and J by 5 bases, and 13 bases separated the two germline ends. This CDR3 region has 14 residues. Written as DNA, the CDR3 is TGTGCCAGCAGTAAGGACCGATCCTATCAGCCCCAGCATTTT. Translation gives CASSKDRSYQPQHF.

Worth noting for this clonotype: One junction end does not reproduce the germline sequence, and a read error may be involved. V usage is TRBV19 and J usage is TRBJ2-7, with 8 bases that match TRBD2. From germline, CDR1 is LNHDA and CDR2 SQIVND (reference sequence). The CDR3 spans 13 residues. CDR3 nucleotide sequence: TGTGCCGGTAGTCGCGGGACTAGCTACGAGCAGTACTTC. Protein: CAGSRGTSYEQYF.

This clonotype was picked up many times. The chain combines TRBV6-1 with TRBJ2-1, with 7 bases matching TRBD1. The CDR3 sequence is 14 residues long. Trimming at V came to 5 bases and at J to 2 bases, leaving 3 bases not matched to a gene. CDR1 and CDR2 (germline): MNHNS, SASEGT. CDR3 amino acids: CASSLGTAYNEQFF. For the CDR3, the DNA is TGTGCCAGCAGTCTTGGGACAGCCTACAATGAGCAGTTCTTC.